What follows describes a single T cell receptor beta chain. The CDR3 loop spans 14 amino acids. Germline values: CDR1 SGHTA, CDR2 FQGNSA. Trimming pared 1 base from V and 5 bases from J, leaving 11 bases between. The sample originates from a study of blood T cell repertoires in COVID-19. Study-level information: Sample material is recorded as cDNA or gDNA derived from T cells, B-cell-depleted T cells, or PBMCs.

The method was immunoSEQ multiplex PCR; TCRdb's version includes in-frame clones alone and lacks a portion of them. The sample shows approximately 300,000 clones, roughly 90% of them seen only once. This rearrangement joins TRBV7-2 to TRBJ1-2; D may be TRBD1 (6 bases). The sequenced material came from peripheral blood. This TCR was sampled from a woman between 25 and 40 years old with COVID-19, enrolled during active disease. The CDR3 sequence: CASSLDRVVYGYTF. The CDR3 DNA reads TGTGCCAGCAGCTTAGACAGGGTAGTTTATGGCTACACCTTC. Together with reference TRBV7-2 and TRBJ1-2, the CDR3 gives the full variable domain: GAGVSQSPSNKVTEKGKDVELRCDPISGHTALYWYRQSLGQGLEFLIYFQGNSAPDKSGLPSDRFSAERTGGSVSTLTIQRTQQEDSAVYLCASSLDRVVYGYTFGSGTRLTVV.